This T cell receptor beta chain was identified in a study of PD-1 and CTLA-4 blockade in melanoma. Germline assignment: CDR1 MNHEY and CDR2 SVGAGI. V was trimmed by 2 bases and J by 1 base, leaving 9 bases between them. The CDR3 has 15 amino acids. Profiled with immunoSEQ multiplex PCR; TCRdb holds only in-frame clones, not every one. The table has roughly 21,000 clones, approximately 88% seen once. This TCR derives from a human donor with melanoma. Sequenced here: CD8+ T cells from peripheral blood, sampled before anti-PD-1 treatment. The chain links TRBV6-5 to TRBJ2-1; perhaps TRBD2 as D (5 bases). The CDR3 spells CASSYRTSSYNEQFF. The CDR3 nucleotides are TGTGCCAGCAGTTACCGGACTTCGTCCTACAATGAGCAGTTCTTC.